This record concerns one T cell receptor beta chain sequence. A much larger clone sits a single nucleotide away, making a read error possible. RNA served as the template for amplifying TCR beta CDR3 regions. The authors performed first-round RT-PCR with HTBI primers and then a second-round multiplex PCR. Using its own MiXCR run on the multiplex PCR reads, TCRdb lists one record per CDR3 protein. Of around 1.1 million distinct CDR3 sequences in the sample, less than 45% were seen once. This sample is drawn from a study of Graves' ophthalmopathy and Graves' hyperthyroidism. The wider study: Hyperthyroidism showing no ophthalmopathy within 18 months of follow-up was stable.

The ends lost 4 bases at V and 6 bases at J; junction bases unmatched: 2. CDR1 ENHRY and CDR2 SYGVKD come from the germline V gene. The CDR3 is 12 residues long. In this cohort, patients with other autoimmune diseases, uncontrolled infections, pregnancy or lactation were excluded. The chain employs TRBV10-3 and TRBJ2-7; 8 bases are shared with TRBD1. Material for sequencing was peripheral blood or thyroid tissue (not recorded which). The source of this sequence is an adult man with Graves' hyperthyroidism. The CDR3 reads CAISGQGTEQYF. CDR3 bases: TGTGCCATCAGTGGACAGGGGACCGAGCAGTACTTC.